This T cell receptor (beta chain) was retrieved from a study of blood T cell repertoires in COVID-19 (TCRdb year 2020). Context from the whole study: Collaborator samples came from the United States, Italy and Spain and covered acute and convalescent phases of COVID-19. The material from the prospective study consisted of cDNA or gDNA derived from T cells, B-cell-depleted T cells, or PBMCs. The dataset comprised deeply sampled blood TCRbeta repertoires from subjects exposed to, actively infected with, or recovered from COVID-19. The repertoires were made available in a free public database intended to serve as a resource for research on the immune response to SARS-CoV-2. Samples were obtained from the ongoing ImmuneRACE study (first 160 participants) and from 1,254 subjects provided by 6 global collaborators. Sample metadata almost always included a de-identified subject ID, COVID-19 status, age in years and sex. Where HLA class I and class II types were available, the types were taken from metadata supplied by the sample provider, not from assay-based typing.

Results the study describes overall, beyond this receptor: How much clinical and demographic metadata was included differed by source and by participant, and the metadata was provided uncurated.

The CDR3 numbers 17 residues from cysteine through phenylalanine. Only the CDR3 part of the read is kept: 51 bases, read in frame from the first base. The germline ends are 19 bases apart after V is trimmed by 0 bases and J by 7 bases. Taken from the germline V gene (reference sequence), the CDR1 and CDR2 loops are GTSNPN and SVGIG. In the case of this clone: Its antigen is currently not known. Within one base of it there is no much larger clone, and no base qualities were kept.

The collaborating institutions used their own protocols to collect whole blood in K2EDTA tubes. For TCRbeta analysis, collaborators shipped samples as frozen whole blood, isolated PBMCs, or DNA extracted from either of those sample types. TCRbeta CDR3 regions were amplified from genomic DNA by means of the immunoSEQ Assay, a bias-controlled multiplex PCR. Per the authors' processing: The number of nucleated cells in each sample was estimated from the amplification of reference gene primers within the assay. Sequence reads were collapsed and filtered to measure the absolute abundance of every unique TCRbeta CDR3 rearrangement. Productive Simpson clonality was computed per sample as the square root of Simpson's diversity index over productive rearrangements. TCRdb obtained this table from immuneACCESS and retained in-frame rearrangements with V and J assigned. These tables miss some clones; where compared with another copy, unresolved V genes account for less than half of the shortfall, and the remainder is unexplained. The V and J calls and clone size are taken from that table; D and trimming were inferred from the DNA. The sample table contains around 70,000 clones; only one count was recorded for more than 75% of them. The ten largest clonotypes hold roughly 12% of the sample.

The sample consisted of peripheral blood. The chain links TRBV30 with TRBJ1-6; the D segment could be TRBD1, given 6 matching bases. The receptor's source is a human donor in a cohort sampled during active COVID-19. The CDR3 has the sequence CAWSVLLGVRGNSPLHF. The nucleotide sequence reads as follows: TGTGCCTGGAGTGTACTATTGGGGGTGAGGGGGAATTCACCCCTCCACTTT.